One sample yielded the 24 T cell receptor beta chains listed below, sequenced in a study of PD-1 blockade in classical Hodgkin lymphoma. Time point denoted: cycle 4 day 1 (C4D1), after more than five weeks of nivolumab. Every one of the patients relapsed after autologous stem cell transplantation (brentuximab vedotin exposure was variable). This table comes from immunoSEQ multiplex PCR, and its TCRdb copy is limited to in-frame clones, with some not included. Of 25,000 to 35,000 clones listed, over 60% are singletons. Sequenced here: peripheral blood mononuclear cells (PBMCs), sampled before the fourth cycle of nivolumab. These receptors were collected from a human donor with classical Hodgkin lymphoma.

This clone was counted between two and nine times. This rearrangement joins TRBV6-6 to TRBJ2-1; tentatively, D is TRBD1 (5 bases). V dropped 2 bases and J dropped 8 bases, with 10 bases sitting between them. This CDR3 spans 13 amino acids. Germline loops: CDR1 MNHNY, CDR2 SVGAGI (reference sequence). DNA of the CDR3: TGTGCCAGCAGTTACCCTGACAGTGATGAGCAGTTCTTC. Amino acids: CASSYPDSDEQFF.

The chain joins TRBV5-1 to TRBJ2-3; D unclear. Trimming removed 1 base from V and 5 bases from J, with 11 bases in between. CDR3 length: 14 residues. Germline CDR1 is SGHRS and CDR2 is YFSETQ. The CDR3 nucleotides read TGCGCCAGCAGCTTGCGGCAGTCGGAAGATACGCAGTATTTT. It encodes CASSLRQSEDTQYF.

This chain connects TRBV28 to TRBJ1-4; D not resolved. CDR3 length equals 12 residues. Trimming stripped 2 bases from V and 10 bases from J, with 8 bases between. Germline V CDR1 and CDR2: MDHEN, SYDVKM. In nucleotides, the CDR3 is TGTGCCAGCAGTTTACGACAAGGAAAACTGTTTTTT. Translation gives CASSLRQGKLFF.

This clone has a single count. The V and J genes are TRBV21-1 and TRBJ1-5. TRBV21-1 is assigned pseudogene status. The CDR3 runs 17 residues. The DNA of the CDR3 is TGTGCCAGCAGAGGACGACTGCTACATTGGCATCATCAGCCCCAGCATTTT. Translation: CASRGRLLHWHHQPQHF.

In regard to this clone: At one of its ends the junction is not consistent with the germline gene, which may arise from a read error. The V call is TRBV6-6, the J call TRBJ2-7; TRBD2 might be the D (6 bases). CDR1 and CDR2 from the germline V gene are MNHNY and SVGAGI (reference sequence). CDR3 length: 15 amino acids. The CDR3 here is CASSDSGLSSYEQYF. The CDR3 DNA sequence: TGTGCCAGCAGTGACTCGGGACTGAGTTCCTACGAGCAGTACTTC.

This chain joins TRBV5-1 and TRBJ2-3, with 7 bases fitting TRBD2. The junction had 2 bases not matched to a gene; V was cut back by 0 bases and J by 4 bases. The CDR3 is made up of 14 amino acids. CDR1 is SGHRS, CDR2 YFSETQ, per germline. CDR3 loop: CASSLESGADTQYF. The CDR3 DNA sequence: TGCGCCAGCAGCTTGGAGAGCGGGGCAGATACGCAGTATTTT.

This clone showed up just once. The gene calls are TRBV6-5 and TRBJ1-5, with a possible D match to TRBD1 (5 bases). The CDR3 covers 14 residues. CDR1 MNHEY and CDR2 SVGAGI come from the germline V gene. V lost 6 bases to trimming and J lost 1 base, with 10 bases between them. CDR3 coding DNA: TGTGCCAGCAGAAGGGACGGAAGCAATCAGCCCCAGCATTTT. Its translation is CASRRDGSNQPQHF.

The V call is TRBV7-2, the J call TRBJ2-7; the D gene could be TRBD1 or TRBD2 (5 bases each). V was cut by 3 bases and J by 3 bases, with 12 bases left in between. Germline V gives CDR1 SGHTA, CDR2 FQGNSA. CDR3 length equals 14 residues. The CDR3 is CASSLQGRVYEQYF. CDR3 DNA sequence: TGTGCCAGCAGCTTGCAGGGACGGGTCTACGAGCAGTACTTC.

The chain uses TRBV6-1 and TRBJ1-2, with D unresolved. The V and J ends lost 6 bases and 3 bases respectively, with 8 bases between them. The CDR3 is 12 residues long. CDR1 is MNHNS, CDR2 SASEGT, per germline. The CDR3 spells CASSEGDYGYTF. CDR3 nucleotides: TGTGCCAGCAGCGAGGGAGACTATGGCTACACCTTC.

The J gene is TRBJ2-2, the V gene TRBV6-6; tentatively, D is TRBD1 (5 bases). From germline, CDR1 is MNHNY and CDR2 SVGAGI (reference sequence). The V and J ends lost 6 bases and 7 bases respectively, with 18 bases between them. The CDR3 totals 15 residues. The CDR3 is CASSRPSRDDGELFF. The CDR3 DNA reads as TGTGCCAGCAGCCGCCCGTCCAGGGATGACGGGGAGCTGTTTTTT.

With regard to this clone: A read error may explain this, as a much larger clone is one base away. The V call is TRBV21-1, the J call TRBJ2-3. TRBV21-1 counts as a pseudogene. The length of the CDR3 is 16 residues. CDR3 sequence reads: CVSSKGSAPSTDTQYF. In DNA form, the CDR3 reads TGTGTCAGCAGCAAAGGATCAGCTCCCAGCACAGATACGCAGTATTTT.

This chain's CDR3 is CASSMGAGASEQYF. The CDR3 DNA sequence: TGTGCCAGCAGCATGGGGGCGGGAGCCTCCGAGCAGTACTTC. This chain connects TRBV9 to TRBJ2-7; D might be TRBD2 (7 bases). Germline CDR1 reads SGDLS; CDR2 reads YYNGEE. With 4 bases removed from V and 6 bases from J, the gap between germline ends came to 17 bases. The CDR3 consists of 14 residues.

This chain connects TRBV30 to TRBJ1-2; weak D call: TRBD1 (6 bases). The germline V gene has CDR1 GTSNPN and CDR2 SVGIG (reference sequence). The ends were cut back, 2 bases at V and 2 bases at J, with 12 bases in the middle. This CDR3 has 14 residues. The CDR3 coding sequence is TGTGCCTGGAGTCGAGGGGGTGGGAACTATGGCTACACCTTC. Its translation is CAWSRGGGNYGYTF.

The V gene is TRBV30, the J gene TRBJ2-1; D gene uncertain. CDR1 GTSNPN and CDR2 SVGIG come from the germline V gene (reference sequence). The CDR3 loop spans 13 amino acids. Trimming stripped 0 bases from V and 10 bases from J, with 13 bases between. The DNA of the CDR3 is TGTGCCTGGAGTGTATCCAGCACCGCCGAGCAGTTCTTC. Translation gives CAWSVSSTAEQFF.

The rearrangement links TRBV10-3 to TRBJ2-1; the match to TRBD1 covers 9 bases. CDR3 size: 15 residues. V lost 3 bases and J lost 3; bases outside the gene matches: 3. Germline V lookup: CDR1 ENHRY, CDR2 SYGVKD. The CDR3 nucleotides read TGTGCCATCAGTGACCGGACAGGGGACTACAATGAGCAGTTCTTC. This codes for CAISDRTGDYNEQFF.

This chain links TRBV18 with TRBJ2-2, with 7 bases identical to TRBD1. CDR1 and CDR2 (germline): KGHSH, LQKENI. With V trimmed by 3 bases and J by 5 bases, 6 bases remained unmatched. The CDR3 loop spans 15 amino acids. The CDR3 DNA follows: TGTGCCAGCTCACCGGGCAGGGGGAAGACCGGGGAGCTGTTTTTT. It encodes CASSPGRGKTGELFF.

V gene TRBV4-1 combines with J gene TRBJ1-1; D gene uncertain. Trimming shortened V by 4 bases and J by 0 bases, and 6 bases separated the two germline ends. The CDR3 runs 13 residues. Germline V gene lookup returns CDR1 MGHRA and CDR2 YSYEKL. The CDR3 loop reads CASSPRLNTEAFF. The CDR3 region has the DNA TGCGCCAGCAGCCCGCGACTGAACACTGAAGCTTTCTTT.

The chain is built from TRBV30 and TRBJ2-7, with 10 bases fitting TRBD1. Germline-derived CDR1 and CDR2 are GTSNPN and SVGIG (reference sequence). This CDR3 comprises 14 residues. With 2 bases clipped from V and 5 bases from J, the junction kept 6 bases outside the gene matches. The CDR3 DNA reads TGTGCCTGGAGTTTGAGACAGGGGGCTAACGAGCAGTACTTC. It translates to CAWSLRQGANEQYF.

This chain links TRBV28 with TRBJ1-5; D is unclear. Germline V gene lookup returns CDR1 MDHEN and CDR2 SYDVKM. The CDR3 extends over 19 amino acids. V was shortened by 6 bases and J by 1 base, with 25 bases between the two germline ends. CDR3 nucleotides: TGTGCCAGCAGAACAGAAATTCACCCGGACCCTGGAAGCAATCAGCCCCAGCATTTT. Its protein is CASRTEIHPDPGSNQPQHF. The complete variable domain, with remaining parts taken from reference TRBV28 and TRBJ1-5, reads DVKVTQSSRYLVKRTGEKVFLECVQDMDHENMFWYRQDPGLGLRLIYFSYDVKMKEKGDIPEGYSVSREKKERFSLILESASTNQTSMYLCASRTEIHPDPGSNQPQHFGDGTRLSIL.

The chain links TRBV4-3 to TRBJ2-1; 7 bases line up with TRBD1. This CDR3 is built from 15 residues. Per germline, CDR1 LGHNA and CDR2 YSLEER. The junction had 7 bases not matched to a gene; V was cut back by 0 bases and J by 8 bases. As DNA, the CDR3 is TGCGCCAGCAGCCAAGATCGGCGAAGGGGGCATGAGCAGTTCTTC. This gives the protein CASSQDRRRGHEQFF.

This clone has a single count. The rearrangement links TRBV5-4 to TRBJ2-1; 7 bases match TRBD1. CDR1 and CDR2 (germline): SGHNT, YYREEE (reference sequence). Trimming cost V 0 bases and J 4 bases; bases outside gene matches: 7. The CDR3 totals 16 residues. The CDR3 loop is CASSLDLTGVYNEQFF. Written as DNA, the CDR3 is TGTGCCAGCAGCTTGGACTTAACAGGGGTGTACAATGAGCAGTTCTTC.

The CDR3 bases are TGTGCCAGCAGGCCAGGGGCGCGGACTGAAGCTTTCTTT. This encodes CASRPGARTEAFF. The rearrangement links TRBV28 to TRBJ1-1; tentatively, D is TRBD1 (6 bases). The V gene's germline CDR1 is MDHEN and CDR2 SYDVKM. Trimming took 6 bases from V and 5 from J, leaving 13 bases between them. The CDR3 is 13 residues long.

V gene TRBV6-5 combines with J gene TRBJ2-7; unclear D gene. The CDR3 is made up of 13 amino acids. Germline V gene lookup returns CDR1 MNHEY and CDR2 SVGAGI. V shed 2 bases and J shed 5 bases, with 10 bases lying between them. The CDR3 here is CASSYRDKDEQYF. The CDR3 DNA follows: TGTGCCAGCAGTTACAGGGATAAGGACGAGCAGTACTTC.

The chain employs TRBV20-1 and TRBJ1-2; no definite D call. CDR1 and CDR2 from the germline V gene are DFQATT and SNEGSKA (reference sequence). CDR3 length: 11 residues. V lost 0 bases, J lost 6 bases, and 5 bases lay in between. The CDR3 loop reads CSAREADGYTF. The CDR3 DNA follows: TGCAGTGCTAGAGAGGCAGATGGCTACACCTTC.